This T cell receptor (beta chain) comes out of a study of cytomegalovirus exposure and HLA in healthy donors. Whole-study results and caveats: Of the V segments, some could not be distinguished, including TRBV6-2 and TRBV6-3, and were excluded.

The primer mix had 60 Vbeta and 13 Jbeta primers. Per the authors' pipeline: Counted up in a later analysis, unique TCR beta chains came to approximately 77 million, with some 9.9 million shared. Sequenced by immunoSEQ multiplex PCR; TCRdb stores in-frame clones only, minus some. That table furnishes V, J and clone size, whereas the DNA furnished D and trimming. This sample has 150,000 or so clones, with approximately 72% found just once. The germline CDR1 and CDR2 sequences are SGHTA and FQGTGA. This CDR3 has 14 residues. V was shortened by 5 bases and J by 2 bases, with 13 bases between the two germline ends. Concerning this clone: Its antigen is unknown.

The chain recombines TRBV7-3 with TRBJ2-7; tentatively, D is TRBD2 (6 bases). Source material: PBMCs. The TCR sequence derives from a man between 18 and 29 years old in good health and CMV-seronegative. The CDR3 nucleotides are TGTGCCAGCAGCCCAGGAGGGAACACCTACGAGCAGTACTTC. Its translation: CASSPGGNTYEQYF.